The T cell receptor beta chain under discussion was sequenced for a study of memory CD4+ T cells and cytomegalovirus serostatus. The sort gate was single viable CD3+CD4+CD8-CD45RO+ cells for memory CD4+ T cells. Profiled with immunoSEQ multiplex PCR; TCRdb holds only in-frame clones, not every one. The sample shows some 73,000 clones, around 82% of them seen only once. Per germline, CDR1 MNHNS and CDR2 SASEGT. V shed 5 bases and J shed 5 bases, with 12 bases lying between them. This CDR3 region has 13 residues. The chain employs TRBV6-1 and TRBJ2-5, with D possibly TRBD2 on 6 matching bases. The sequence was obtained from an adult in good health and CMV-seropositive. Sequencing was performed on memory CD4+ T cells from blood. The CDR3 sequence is CASSQGGGETQYF. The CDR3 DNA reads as TGTGCCAGCAGTCAGGGAGGCGGGGAGACCCAGTACTTC.